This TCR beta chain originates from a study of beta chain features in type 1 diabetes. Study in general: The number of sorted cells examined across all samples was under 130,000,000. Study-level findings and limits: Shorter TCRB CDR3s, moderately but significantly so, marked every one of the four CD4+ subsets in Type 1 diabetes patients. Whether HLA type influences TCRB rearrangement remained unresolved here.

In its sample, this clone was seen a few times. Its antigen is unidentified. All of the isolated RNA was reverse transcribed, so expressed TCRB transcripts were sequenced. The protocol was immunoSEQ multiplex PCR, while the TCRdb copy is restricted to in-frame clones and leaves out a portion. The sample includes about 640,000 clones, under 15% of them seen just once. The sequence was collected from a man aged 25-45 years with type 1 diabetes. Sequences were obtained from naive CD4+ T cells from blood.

CDR3 in amino acids: CASSSPGTLTEQFF. CDR3 in DNA: TGCGCCAGCAGCAGCCCCGGGACTCTCACTGAGCAGTTCTTC. V and J are TRBV5-1 and TRBJ2-1; tentative D call: TRBD2 (6 bases). CDR1 is SGHRS and CDR2 is YFSETQ in the germline V gene. This CDR3 has 14 residues. V lost 4 bases, J lost 9 bases, and 17 bases lay in between.